This TCR beta chain was captured in a study of blood T cell repertoires in COVID-19. Looking at the study overall: There were acute and convalescent COVID-19 samples, and they came from the United States, Italy and Spain.

As handled by the study authors: It was from reference gene primer amplification that nucleated cell counts were estimated. The protocol was immunoSEQ multiplex PCR, while the TCRdb copy is restricted to in-frame clones and leaves out a portion. V and J calls and clone size are copied from that table; D and trimming were computed from the DNA. The repertoire holds under 250,000 clones, about 84% seen once, with roughly 13% in the top ten. Germline V lookup: CDR1 KGHSH, CDR2 LQKENI. The CDR3 is made up of 16 amino acids. Trimming at V came to 4 bases and at J to 7 bases, leaving 7 bases not matched to a gene.

The rearrangement joins TRBV18 to TRBJ1-6; 10 bases map to TRBD1. The material sequenced was peripheral blood. The clonotype originates from a human donor in a cohort sampled during active COVID-19. CDR3 nucleotide sequence: TGTGCCAGCTCACGCACCGGGACAGGGGAAAATTCACCCCTCCACTTT. Translated: CASSRTGTGENSPLHF.